This T cell receptor (beta chain) is drawn from a study of cytomegalovirus exposure and HLA in healthy donors. Germline loops: CDR1 MNHEY, CDR2 SVGAGI. V was trimmed by 2 bases and J by 2 bases, leaving 9 bases between them. The CDR3 runs to 14 residues. The PCR contained 60 Vbeta and 13 Jbeta primers. The method was immunoSEQ multiplex PCR; TCRdb's version includes in-frame clones alone and lacks a portion of them. The sample lists around 150,000 clones; about three fifths were seen once. Regarding this clone: Its cognate antigen is unknown.

The study's findings and limits: TCR association rates varied by HLA locus in a later analysis, with DRB1 highest and HLA-C lowest.

The V call is TRBV6-5, the J call TRBJ1-2, with D possibly matching TRBD1 (6 bases). Sequencing used PBMCs. The TCR originated in a male donor in good health and CMV-seronegative. The CDR3 region has the DNA TGTGCCAGCAGTTACGGGGGCAGCAACTATGGCTACACCTTC. Translation gives CASSYGGSNYGYTF.